These 6 T cell receptor beta chains originate from one sample sequenced in a study of cytomegalovirus exposure and HLA in healthy donors. The primer mix had 60 Vbeta and 13 Jbeta primers. The data were produced by immunoSEQ multiplex PCR, yet TCRdb's version contains in-frame clones alone and is incomplete. The sample holds 150,000 or so clones, 60% to 85% seen once. Sequencing was performed on PBMCs. Source of these receptors: a man aged 35-49 years in good health and CMV-seropositive.

V is TRBV29-1 and J is TRBJ2-6; D gene uncertain. V gave up 2 bases and J gave up 0 bases, with 5 bases separating them. Germline CDR1 SQVTM, CDR2 ANQGSEA. CDR3 length: 14 amino acids. Written as DNA, the CDR3 is TGCAGCGTTGAATCTCGCTCTGGGGCCAACGTCCTGACTTTC. It encodes CSVESRSGANVLTF.

The CDR3 nucleotides read TGTGCCAGCAGCTTCAACAGGGCCTATGGCTACACCTTC. Translating it yields CASSFNRAYGYTF. This sequence joins TRBV5-4 and TRBJ1-2, with a tentative D call TRBD1 (6 bases). The V end lost 2 bases, the J end lost 4 bases, and 9 bases lay between the germline ends. CDR1 and CDR2 from the germline V gene are SGHNT and YYREEE (reference sequence). The CDR3 is made up of 13 amino acids. The full variable domain, with the rest looked up from reference TRBV5-4 and TRBJ1-2, is ETGVTQSPTHLIKTRGQQVTLRCSSQSGHNTVSWYQQALGQGPQFIFQYYREEENGRGNFPPRFSGLQFPNYSSELNVNALELDDSALYLCASSFNRAYGYTFGSGTRLTVV.

The V gene is TRBV29-1, the J gene TRBJ2-1; 11 nucleotides match TRBD2. The CDR3 has 16 amino acids. The J segment lost 4 bases and the V segment lost 0 bases, leaving 5 bases of the junction unmatched. Germline loops: CDR1 SQVTM, CDR2 ANQGSEA. Here the CDR3 DNA reads TGCAGCGTTGAAGATCGACTAGCGGGATGGTACAATGAGCAGTTCTTC. Protein sequence: CSVEDRLAGWYNEQFF.

The count of this clone is one. The rearrangement joins TRBV23-1 to TRBJ2-1; D unresolved. TRBV23-1 is classed as an ORF, of uncertain function. This CDR3 has 15 amino acids. Trimming removed 0 bases at V and 4 bases at J, with 10 bases between. DNA of the CDR3: TGCGCCAGCAGTCAATCGACTTCCCGTTACAATGAGCAGTTCTTC. Translated: CASSQSTSRYNEQFF.

A single count supports this clone. The rearrangement uses TRBV6-5 and TRBJ1-1, with D perhaps TRBD1 (5 bases). CDR1 and CDR2 (germline): MNHEY, SVGAGI. V was cut by 6 bases and J by 4 bases, with 12 bases left in between. This CDR3 comprises 13 residues. CDR3 amino acids: CASRGAWGTEAFF. The CDR3 DNA sequence: TGTGCCAGCAGAGGGGCCTGGGGCACTGAAGCTTTCTTT.

The chain couples TRBV14 to TRBJ2-5, with 12 bases fitting TRBD2. CDR1 and CDR2 from the germline V gene are SGHDN and FVKESK. The V gene end was trimmed by 4 bases and the J gene end by 5 bases; junction bases not matched to a gene: 5. The CDR3 extends over 15 amino acids. The CDR3 DNA is TGTGCCAGCAGCCCGTTGACTAGCGGGAGTGAGACCCAGTACTTC. The encoded protein is CASSPLTSGSETQYF. Using reference TRBV14 and TRBJ2-5 for the parts outside the CDR3, the full variable domain is EAGVTQFPSHSVIEKGQTVTLRCDPISGHDNLYWYRRVMGKEIKFLLHFVKESKQDESGMPNNRFLAERTGGTYSTLKVQPAELEDSGVYFCASSPLTSGSETQYFGPGTRLLVL.